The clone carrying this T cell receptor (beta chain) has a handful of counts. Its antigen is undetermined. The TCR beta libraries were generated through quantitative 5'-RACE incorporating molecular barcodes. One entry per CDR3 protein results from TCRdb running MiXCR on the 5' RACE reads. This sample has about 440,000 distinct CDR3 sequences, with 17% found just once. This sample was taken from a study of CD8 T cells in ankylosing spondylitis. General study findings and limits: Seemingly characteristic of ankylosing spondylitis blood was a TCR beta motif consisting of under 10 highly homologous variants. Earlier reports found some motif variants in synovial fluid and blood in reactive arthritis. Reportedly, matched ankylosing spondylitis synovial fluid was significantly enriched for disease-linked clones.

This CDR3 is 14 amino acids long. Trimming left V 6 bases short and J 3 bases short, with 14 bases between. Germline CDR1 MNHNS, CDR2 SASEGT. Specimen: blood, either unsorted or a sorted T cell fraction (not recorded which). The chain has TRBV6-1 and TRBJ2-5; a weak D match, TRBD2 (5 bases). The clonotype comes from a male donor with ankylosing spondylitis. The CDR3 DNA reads TGTGCCAGCAGGATAATTAGGGAGAAAGAGACCCAGTACTTC. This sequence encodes CASRIIREKETQYF.